Listed here is a single T cell receptor beta chain. Antigen: not known. Method: immunoSEQ multiplex PCR; TCRdb's copy keeps in-frame clones and lacks some. The sample records 68,000 or so clones, 86% being singletons. Germline values: CDR1 MNHNY, CDR2 SVGAGI (reference sequence). The CDR3 is 12 residues long. The trim removed 5 bases at V and 8 bases at J, leaving 2 bases unmatched. The entry originates in a study of OX40 agonist ivuxolimab in advanced cancers. At cycle 4 day 1, cycle 7 day 1, and baseline, blood was sampled. Findings and caveats of the study: Expanded clones belonging to CD8+ T cells outnumbered, on average, those of CD4+. CD4+ and CD8+ blood T cells expanded clonally by week 6 at 0.1 to 3.0 mg/kg.

The V gene is TRBV6-6, the J gene TRBJ1-4, with 7 nucleotides matching TRBD1. The receptor was isolated from an adult with an advanced solid tumor such as melanoma, head and neck, liver or kidney cancer. This material consisted of CD4+ or CD8+ T cells sorted from blood, taken in a trial of the OX40 agonist ivuxolimab. CDR3 in amino acids: CASSLTGEKLFF. CDR3 in DNA: TGTGCCAGCAGTCTGACAGGGGAAAAACTGTTTTTT.